The 10 T cell receptor beta chains below were found in one sample sequenced in a study of T cells in localized non-small cell lung cancer. The data were produced by immunoSEQ multiplex PCR, yet TCRdb's version contains in-frame clones alone and is incomplete. The sample has 100,000 to 150,000 clones, around 92% seen once. The specimen was peripheral blood, collected before any cancer treatment. These receptors were taken from a female donor over 55 with stage I lung adenocarcinoma.

The chain combines TRBV28 with TRBJ2-1; D perhaps matches TRBD2 (6 bases). The CDR3 is made up of 14 amino acids. The V and J ends lost 4 bases and 7 bases respectively, with 14 bases between them. Germline lookup yields CDR1 MDHEN and CDR2 SYDVKM. The CDR3 reads CASSSSGPRNEQFF. The CDR3 DNA is TGTGCCAGCAGTTCCAGCGGGCCCCGTAATGAGCAGTTCTTC.

This chain links TRBV4-2 with TRBJ2-7; possibly TRBD2 for D (6 bases). The CDR3 runs 13 residues. The V gene's germline CDR1 is LGHNA and CDR2 YNFKEQ. With 3 bases removed from V and 7 bases from J, the gap between germline ends came to 13 bases. The CDR3 region has the DNA TGTGCCAGCAGCCAGGCGGGGCCGACGGAGCAGTACTTC. Its translation: CASSQAGPTEQYF.

V usage is TRBV15 and J usage is TRBJ1-3; D gene ambiguous. The CDR3 consists of 16 residues. Trimming left V 5 bases short and J 4 bases short, with 18 bases between. Germline V gives CDR1 LNHNV, CDR2 YYDKDF (reference sequence). The CDR3: CATSDGVGWWGNTIYF. The CDR3 region has the DNA TGTGCCACCAGCGACGGGGTTGGGTGGTGGGGAAACACCATATATTTT.

This clone was seen only once. The chain recombines TRBV28 with TRBJ2-7; D is possibly TRBD1 or TRBD2 (5 bases each). Germline CDR1 MDHEN, CDR2 SYDVKM. Trimming shortened V by 5 bases and J by 2 bases, and 22 bases separated the two germline ends. The CDR3 runs 17 residues. The CDR3 loop is CASSPPLTGTGTYEQYF. In DNA, the CDR3 is TGTGCCAGCAGTCCCCCCCTGACCGGGACGGGAACCTACGAGCAGTACTTC.

This chain uses TRBV9 with TRBJ2-2; the D is unclear. The CDR3 runs to 13 residues. Trimming cost V 2 bases and J 5 bases, with 7 bases left between them. Germline-derived CDR1 and CDR2 are SGDLS and YYNGEE. DNA of the CDR3: TGTGCCAGCAGCGTTGGAACGACCGGGGAGCTGTTTTTT. Its protein is CASSVGTTGELFF.

The chain combines TRBV7-9 with TRBJ1-3; perhaps TRBD1 as D (5 bases). The CDR3 runs 13 residues. Germline loops: CDR1 SEHNR, CDR2 FQNEAQ (reference sequence). The V end lost 3 bases, the J end lost 6 bases, and 9 bases lay between the germline ends. The CDR3 nucleotides are TGTGCCAGCAGCTTGCAGGGCGAAAACACCATATATTTT. It encodes CASSLQGENTIYF.

The chain links TRBV7-9 to TRBJ1-5, with D possibly matching TRBD1 (6 bases). The CDR3 contains 15 residues. Looked up from germline, CDR1 is SEHNR and CDR2 is FQNEAQ (reference sequence). The V gene lost 4 bases and the J gene lost 9 bases, with 19 bases spanning the gap. The CDR3 loop is CASSSQDSSIGPQHF. In nucleotides, the CDR3 is TGTGCCAGCAGCTCCCAGGACAGTTCCATAGGGCCCCAGCATTTT.

The genes are TRBV9 and TRBJ2-3; 11 bases map to TRBD2. Unmatched junction bases numbered 4, after V lost 0 bases and J lost 4 bases. The CDR3 extends over 16 amino acids. The germline CDR1 and CDR2 sequences are SGDLS and YYNGEE. CDR3 protein: CASSVVSGRAPDTQYF. The CDR3 bases are TGTGCCAGCAGCGTAGTTAGCGGGAGGGCCCCAGATACGCAGTATTTT.

The gene calls are TRBV2 and TRBJ2-5, with TRBD2 matching over 7 bases. Germline V gene lookup returns CDR1 SNHLY and CDR2 FYNNEI. CDR3 length: 15 amino acids. Unmatched junction bases numbered 8, after V lost 1 base and J lost 6 bases. CDR3 nucleotides: TGTGCCAGCAGTGAAGATAGGGGCGGGAGCCAGACCCAGTACTTC. Protein product: CASSEDRGGSQTQYF.

The CDR3 sequence: CASSYPTPQGQRVFVDTQYF. Written as DNA, the CDR3 is TGTGCCAGCAGTTACCCGACCCCTCAGGGACAGAGAGTTTTTGTTGATACGCAGTATTTT. The chain employs TRBV6-7 and TRBJ2-3, with TRBD1 matching over 7 bases. TRBV6-7 is given ORF status, its function remaining uncertain. With 2 bases clipped from V and 6 bases from J, the junction kept 23 bases outside the gene matches. This CDR3 region has 20 residues.